This T cell receptor (beta chain) was sequenced in a study of regulatory T cells in long-lasting Graves disease. The overall study: Patients newly diagnosed with Graves' had been on antithyroid drugs for under 3 months. Study-level points and caveats: Persistent cases of Graves' showed reduced TCR diversity relative to newly diagnosed patients. Persistent disease preferred TRBV28, TRBJ1-2 and TRBJ2-5.

Researchers made TCR beta libraries by using iRepertoire HTBI primers and running Arm-PCR on CDR3 regions. TCRdb used MiXCR to reprocess the multiplex PCR reads, holding one entry per CDR3 protein. The table includes some 600,000 distinct CDR3 sequences, about 16% detected once. As regards this clonotype: Antigen unknown. An end of the junction differs from the germline gene, which may be a read error.

The CDR3 is 13 residues long. Per germline, CDR1 MNHEY and CDR2 SVGAGI. The time point denotes: newly diagnosed GD, antithyroid drugs for less than 3 months. PBMCs were the source of the RNA used for TCR sequencing. These data were likewise used in another study, on T cells in Graves' hyperthyroidism and ophthalmopathy.

This specimen consisted of peripheral blood mononuclear cells (PBMCs), obtained at new diagnosis, from a patient treated with antithyroid drugs. The V call is TRBV6-5, the J call TRBJ2-7; D not certain. The sequence derives from a man aged 18 to 35 with Graves disease. The DNA of the CDR3 is TGTGCCAGCAGGTACTCCTCGGGTTACGAGCAGTACTTC. It encodes CASRYSSGYEQYF.